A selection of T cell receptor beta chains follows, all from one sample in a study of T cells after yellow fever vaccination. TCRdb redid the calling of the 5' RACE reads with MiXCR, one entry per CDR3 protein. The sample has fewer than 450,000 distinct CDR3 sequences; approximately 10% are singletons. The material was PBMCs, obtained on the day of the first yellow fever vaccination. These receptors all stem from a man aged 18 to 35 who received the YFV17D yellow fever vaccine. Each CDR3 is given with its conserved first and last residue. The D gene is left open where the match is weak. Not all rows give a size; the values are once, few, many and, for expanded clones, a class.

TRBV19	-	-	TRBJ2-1	CASSIAGEQFF	TGTGCCAGTAGTATTGCGGGTGAGCAGTTCTTC
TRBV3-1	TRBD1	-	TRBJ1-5	CASSHRGRQPQHF	TGTGCCAGCAGCCACAGGGGGAGGCAGCCCCAGCATTTT
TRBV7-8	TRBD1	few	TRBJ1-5	CASSRDQGAQHF	TGTGCCAGCAGCCGCGACCAGGGGGCCCAGCATTTT
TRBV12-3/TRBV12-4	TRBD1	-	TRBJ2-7	CASSLGQGAEYF	TGTGCCAGCAGCCTCGGACAGGGGGCGGAGTACTTC
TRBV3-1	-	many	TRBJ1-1	CASSSDGDTEAFF	TGTGCCAGCAGCTCCGACGGTGACACTGAAGCTTTCTTT
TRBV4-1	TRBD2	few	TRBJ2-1	CASSQNSGGTYNEQFF	TGCGCCAGCAGCCAAAATTCGGGGGGGACTTACAATGAGCAGTTCTTC
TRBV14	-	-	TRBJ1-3	CASSQEQRTYEGNTIYF	TGTGCCAGCAGCCAAGAACAGCGGACTTATGAGGGAAACACCATATATTTT
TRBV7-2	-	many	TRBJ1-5	CASSRQRELPQHF	TGTGCCAGCAGCAGACAGAGGGAACTGCCCCAGCATTTT
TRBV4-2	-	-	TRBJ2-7	CASSQDPARTYEQYF	TGTGCCAGCAGCCAAGATCCGGCCAGGACCTACGAGCAGTACTTC
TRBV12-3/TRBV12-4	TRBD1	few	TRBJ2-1	CASSTIGGTADYNEQFF	TGTGCCAGCAGTACCATAGGTGGGACAGCCGATTACAATGAGCAGTTCTTC
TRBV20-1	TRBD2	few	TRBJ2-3	CSARDNAGDYYTQYF	TGCAGTGCTAGAGATAATGCGGGGGACTATTATACGCAGTATTTT
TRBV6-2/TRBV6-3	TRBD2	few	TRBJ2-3	CASTALSGALTDTQYF	TGTGCCAGCACAGCACTTAGCGGGGCCCTCACAGATACGCAGTATTTT
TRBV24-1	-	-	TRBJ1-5	CATSDRGSRQPQHF	TGTGCCACCAGTGATCGGGGCTCGAGGCAGCCCCAGCATTTT
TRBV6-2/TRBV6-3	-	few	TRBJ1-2	CASSYFAGFNYGYTF	TGTGCCAGCAGTTATTTCGCCGGATTTAACTATGGCTACACCTTC
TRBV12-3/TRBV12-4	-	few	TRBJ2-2	CASSQSTGTGELFF	TGTGCCAGCAGTCAATCTACAGGGACCGGGGAGCTGTTTTTT